This T cell receptor (beta chain) was found in a study of blood T cell repertoires in COVID-19. Each participant's cohort was designated according to participant-reported clinical history. Profiled with immunoSEQ multiplex PCR; TCRdb holds only in-frame clones, not every one. The table lists 500,000 or so clones, roughly 87% of them singletons. Germline CDR1 reads LNHDA; CDR2 reads SQIVND (reference sequence). This CDR3 spans 14 amino acids. Trimming cost V 6 bases and J 9 bases, with 15 bases left between them. Specimen: PBMCs or T cells enriched from blood (not recorded which). The receptor was derived from a woman aged 18-35 years who had recovered from COVID-19. The chain uses TRBV19 and TRBJ1-6, with unresolved D. This CDR3 reads CASRWAGVGSPLHF. CDR3 DNA sequence: TGTGCCAGTAGGTGGGCCGGGGTTGGTTCACCCCTCCACTTT.